Presented here are 6 T cell receptor beta chains from one specimen sequenced in a study of T cell repertoires in cytomegalovirus infection. Via MiXCR, TCRdb re-called the reads, giving one row per CDR3 protein. The repertoire consists of approximately 140,000 distinct CDR3 sequences, with about 6% occurring once and the leading ten covering about a sixth. Specimen: PBMCs. These receptors came from a human donor in good health (CMV status not recorded). Some clones in this sample may be carry-over from other donors' samples.

The sample holds many counts of this clonotype. The junction and the germline gene differ at one end; a read error may be behind it. The chain has TRBV7-7 and TRBJ2-1; perhaps TRBD2 as D (6 bases). The germline V gene encodes CDR1 SSHAT and CDR2 FNYEAQ (reference sequence). There are 16 residues in the CDR3. The CDR3 loop reads CASSTRDSRGFDEQFF. The CDR3 DNA follows: TGTGCTAGCAGCACTCGGGACTCCAGAGGTTTCGATGAGCAGTTCTTC.

This clonotype was counted at least ten times. The V gene is TRBV4-1, the J gene TRBJ1-3; D gene uncertain. CDR1 and CDR2 (germline): MGHRA, YSYEKL. The V end lost 0 bases, the J end lost 0 bases, and 15 bases lay between the germline ends. The CDR3 covers 18 residues. CDR3 nucleotide sequence: TGCGCCAGCAGCCAAGATCAAGCCCCCGGGCACTCTGGAAACACCATATATTTT. Its translation is CASSQDQAPGHSGNTIYF.

In this sample, this clonotype turned up many times. V and J are TRBV7-2 and TRBJ2-4, with 7 bases fitting TRBD1. V lost 1 base, J lost 8 bases, and 5 bases stayed unmatched. The germline CDR1 and CDR2 sequences are SGHTA and FQGNSA. The CDR3 totals 14 residues. The chain's CDR3 is CASSLGYRGDIQYF. DNA of the CDR3: TGTGCCAGCAGCTTAGGATACAGGGGTGACATTCAGTACTTC. The full variable domain, in which reference TRBV7-2 and TRBJ2-4 provide the parts outside the CDR3, is GAGVSQSPSNKVTEKGKDVELRCDPISGHTALYWYRQSLGQGLEFLIYFQGNSAPDKSGLPSDRFSAERTGGSVSTLTIQRTQQEDSAVYLCASSLGYRGDIQYFGAGTRLSVL.

The chain uses TRBV4-3 and TRBJ2-5; D is unclear. The CDR3 spans 13 residues. Trimming removed 1 base from V and 3 bases from J, with 6 bases in between. The germline V gene encodes CDR1 LGHNA and CDR2 YSLEER. The CDR3 sequence is CASSQGLKETQYF. The CDR3 nucleotides are TGCGCCAGCAGCCAAGGCCTAAAAGAGACCCAGTACTTC.

Ten or more counts support this clonotype. The chain links TRBV12-5 to TRBJ2-3; 7 positions agree with TRBD2. This CDR3 comprises 13 residues. V was pared by 6 bases and J by 4 bases, with 4 bases of the junction left unmatched. Germline V CDR1 and CDR2: LGHNT, FRNRAP. The CDR3 DNA reads as TGTGCTAGTGGGTCGGCGGGGGCAGATACGCAGTATTTT. Translation: CASGSAGADTQYF.

This clonotype occurred many times. The rearrangement joins TRBV20-1 to TRBJ2-3, with 12 nucleotides matching TRBD2. This CDR3 has 14 residues. After removal of 5 bases from V and 3 bases from J, the junction contained 3 bases not matched to a gene. Germline CDR1 and CDR2: DFQATT and SNEGSKA (reference sequence). The DNA of the CDR3 is TGCAGTGCTCCTACTAGCGGGGGGACAGATACGCAGTATTTT. Its translation: CSAPTSGGTDTQYF.